The source of this TCR beta chain is a study of CD8+CD57+ T cells in acquired aplastic anemia (dated by TCRdb to the late 2010s). About the study as a whole: Extracted DNA from sorted CD4+ and CD8+ cells averaged about 3.4 ug, ranging from roughly 0.19 to 27.4 ug. For healthy donor samples, the average read count was about 10.8 million for CD4+ cells and around 12 million for CD8+ cells. Study-wide findings and limitations: Around 30 CD8+ CDR3 sequences were shared between patients and controls but appeared highly expressed in patients and within their immunodominant clones. Patients and healthy controls showed no significant difference in CD8+ Simpson's diversity (P=0.060).

The study deep-sequenced TCR repertoires of sorted CD4+ and CD8+ blood T cells from severe aplastic anemia patients and healthy subjects. Ficoll-Paque density gradient centrifugation was used to isolate peripheral blood mononuclear cells. Before DNA was extracted, CD4+ and CD8+ T cells were sorted using either FACS or magnetic beads. Profiling of TCR beta VDJ combinations and CDR3 sequences used genomic DNA as the template. TCR repertoire sequencing was run on an Illumina HiSeq 2000. In the authors' own workflow: TRBV/TRBJ rearrangement plots, CDR3 size and DJ length profiles, and Simpson's diversity index were used to assess repertoires. The immunodominant clone was defined as the most abundant DNA sequence in deep sequencing data. CDR3 amino acid sequences were checked for sharing across subjects and were also compared against the VDJdb database and published repertoires. The raw public reads went through TCRdb reprocessing: fastp at Q25, MiXCR clone calling, in-frame beta chains kept. When rows share a CDR3 protein, they turn into one entry using the most common DNA and genes. TCRdb's processing, not the authors' own work, is the source of the V and J calls. A total of hundreds of thousands of distinct CDR3 sequences appear in this sample, 55% to 70% of them only once. 3% to 5% of the sample rests with the top ten.

Note on this clonotype: The antigen it recognizes is unknown. No per-base quality is available; no much larger clone lies one base away.

Germline trimming amounts to 6 bases on V and 4 bases on J, with 3 as the count of junction bases outside the gene matches. Taken from cysteine to phenylalanine, the CDR3 has 14 residues. Only the CDR3 DNA is retained, 42 bases long and in frame from the first base. Sequences SNHLY (CDR1) and FYNNEI (CDR2) are obtained from the germline V gene. The clonotype was recovered from a human donor in good health, serving as a control. Rearrangement joined TRBV2 to TRBJ2-6; 7 of the junction bases match TRBD1. Sequenced sample: sorted CD4+, CD8+, or CD8+CD57+ T cells (not recorded which) from PBMCs. Read as DNA, the sequence is TGTGCCAGCAGACAGGGGTCCGGGGCCAACGTCCTGACTTTC. It codes for CASRQGSGANVLTF.